This paragraph covers one TCR beta chain sequence. What antigen it recognizes has not been identified. No per-base quality is available; no much larger clone lies one base away. The sample belongs to a study of blood T cell repertoires in COVID-19 (dated by TCRdb to 2018 to 2020). For the study in its entirety: Samples covering the acute and convalescent phases of COVID-19 were provided by collaborators in the United States, Italy and Spain. The material from the prospective study consisted of cDNA or gDNA derived from T cells, B-cell-depleted T cells, or PBMCs. The dataset comprised deeply sampled blood TCRbeta repertoires from subjects exposed to, actively infected with, or recovered from COVID-19. The repertoires were released in a freely available public database intended as a resource for research on the immune response to SARS-CoV-2. The samples were drawn from two sources: the first 160 participants of the ongoing ImmuneRACE study, and fewer than 1,500 subjects contributed by 6 global collaborators. The sample metadata nearly always contained a de-identified subject ID, COVID-19 status, age in years and sex. Where HLA class I and class II types were available, the types were taken from metadata supplied by the sample provider, not from assay-based typing. The paper's findings and limits, for the study overall: How much clinical and demographic metadata was included differed by source and by participant, and the metadata was provided uncurated.

The immunoSEQ Assay, a bias-controlled multiplex PCR, was used to amplify TCRbeta CDR3 regions from genomic DNA. The authors processed their data as follows. The number of nucleated cells in each sample was estimated by amplification of reference gene primers within the assay. To quantify the absolute abundance of each unique TCRbeta CDR3 rearrangement, sequence reads were collapsed and filtered. For each sample, productive Simpson clonality was calculated by taking the square root of Simpson's diversity index across productive rearrangements. The clones in this table, taken by TCRdb from immuneACCESS, are in-frame only. Not every clone is retained; where verified, under half of the shortfall comes from an unresolved V gene, and the cause of the rest is unknown. V, J and clone size are taken as reported in that table, and D and trimming were inferred from the DNA itself. Across this sample there are 45,000 to 70,000 clones, with 82% seen only once. The ten largest clones add up to 20% to 25% of the sample.

V ends up 2 bases short and J 7 bases short, with an unmatched junction base count of 2. According to the germline V gene, CDR1 reads SGHAT and CDR2 reads FQNNGV. The CDR3, cysteine through phenylalanine, is 14 amino acids long. The DNA shown is the 42-base CDR3, in frame from base 1. Collaborating institutions collected whole blood in K2EDTA tubes following their own protocols. For TCRbeta analysis, collaborator samples were shipped as frozen whole blood, as isolated PBMCs, or as DNA extracted from either sample type. The V gene is TRBV11-2 and the J gene is TRBJ1-6, and 7 junctional nucleotides match TRBD1. The sequence derives from a woman aged 55-69 years with acute or convalescent COVID-19. Sequencing used peripheral blood. The CDR3 amino acid sequence is: CASSLTGDNSPLHF. The bases are TGTGCCAGCAGCTTAACAGGGGACAATTCACCCCTCCACTTT. Full variable domain (CDR3 extended with the reference TRBV11-2 and TRBJ1-6 proteins): EAGVAQSPRYKIIEKRQSVAFWCNPISGHATLYWYQQILGQGPKLLIQFQNNGVVDDSQLPKDRFSAERLKGVDSTLKIQPAKLEDSAVYLCASSLTGDNSPLHFGNGTRLTVT.